The present entry profiles one T cell receptor beta chain with its context. These data come from a study of blood T cell repertoires in COVID-19. At the level of the study: Acute and convalescent COVID-19 specimens originated in the United States, Italy and Spain.

TCRdb keeps only in-frame clones here, not all; method: immunoSEQ multiplex PCR. Among hundreds of thousands of clones listed, roughly nine tenths were seen once. This CDR3 is built from 15 residues. CDR1 and CDR2 (germline): SGHNT, YYREEE (reference sequence). Trimming removed 4 bases at V and 1 base at J, with 14 bases between. The sequenced sample consisted of PBMCs or T cells enriched from blood (not recorded which). The gene calls are TRBV5-4 and TRBJ2-5; tentative D call: TRBD2 (6 bases). This TCR derives from a man aged 18 to 35 who had recovered from COVID-19. The CDR3 DNA follows: TGTGCCAGCAGCCTAAGACTAGGCCTCCAAGAGACCCAGTACTTC. Protein sequence: CASSLRLGLQETQYF.